A selection of T cell receptor beta chains follows, all from one sample in a study of shared clonotypes between healthy human individuals. TCRdb keeps only in-frame clones here, not all; method: immunoSEQ multiplex PCR. The profile shows around 2.3 million clones, 90% to 97% of them singletons. Source material: naive CD4+ T cells sorted from blood. The receptors derive from a young man in good health. CDR3s include the opening cysteine and the closing phenylalanine or tryptophan. The D gene is left open where the match is weak. Only some rows state a clone size, as once, few, many or a class for expanded clones.

j_call | clone_size | v_call | d_call | cdr3_nt | cdr3_aa
TRBJ2-7 | NA | TRBV5-1 | TRBD1 | TGCGCCAGCAGCGGGGACAGGACCTACGAGCAGTACTTC | CASSGDRTYEQYF
TRBJ2-1 | NA | TRBV9 | NA | TGTGCCAGCAGCGGGGACCTAGGGGGGTCCTACAATGAGCAGTTCTTC | CASSGDLGGSYNEQFF
TRBJ2-1 | NA | TRBV5-1 | NA | TGCGCCAGCACCCCACCGGTCCTTGCCAATGAGCAGTTCTTC | CASTPPVLANEQFF
TRBJ2-7 | once | TRBV6-5 | NA | TGTGCCAGCAGCGGTCGGGGGACCTCCTACGAGCAGTACTTC | CASSGRGTSYEQYF
TRBJ2-7 | NA | TRBV18 | NA | TGTGCCAGCTCACCAATCGGTGAAATGTGGACCTACGAGCAGTACTTC | CASSPIGEMWTYEQYF
TRBJ2-7 | NA | TRBV28 | TRBD1 | TGTGCCAGCAGTTCAAACAGGGGGCAACACTACGAGCAGTACTTC | CASSSNRGQHYEQYF
TRBJ2-5 | NA | TRBV28 | NA | TGTGCCAGCAGCCCCACCGGCCCCCAAGAGACCCAGTACTTC | CASSPTGPQETQYF
TRBJ2-7 | NA | TRBV6-4 | NA | TGTGCCAGCAGTGACGAATTAGGGCAGGGGTCATATCGGTACGAGCAGTACTTC | CASSDELGQGSYRYEQYF
TRBJ1-1 | NA | TRBV11-2 | NA | TGTGCCAGCAGCTTACAGGGGCGGGACACTGAAGCTTTCTTT | CASSLQGRDTEAFF
TRBJ1-1 | once | TRBV28 | NA | TGTGCCAGCGGAACCCCCGGGGTTACTGAAGCTTTCTTT | CASGTPGVTEAFF
TRBJ2-3 | NA | TRBV5-4 | NA | TGTGCCAGCAGCCCAACCCTAGGCGCGGATACGCAGTATTTT | CASSPTLGADTQYF